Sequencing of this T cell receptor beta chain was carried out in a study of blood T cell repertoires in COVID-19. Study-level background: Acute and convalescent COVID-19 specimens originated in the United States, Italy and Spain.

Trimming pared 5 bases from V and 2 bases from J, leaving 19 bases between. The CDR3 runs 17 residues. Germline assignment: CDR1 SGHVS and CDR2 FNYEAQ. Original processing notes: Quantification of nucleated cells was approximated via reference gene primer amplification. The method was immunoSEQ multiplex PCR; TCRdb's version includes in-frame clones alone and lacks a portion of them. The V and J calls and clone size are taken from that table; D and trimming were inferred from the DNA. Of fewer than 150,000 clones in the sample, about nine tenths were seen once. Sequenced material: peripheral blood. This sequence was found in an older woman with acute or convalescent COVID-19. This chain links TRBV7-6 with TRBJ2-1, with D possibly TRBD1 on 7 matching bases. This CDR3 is CASSERAGTETYNEQFF. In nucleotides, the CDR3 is TGTGCCAGCAGCGAGCGGGCCGGGACAGAGACCTACAATGAGCAGTTCTTC. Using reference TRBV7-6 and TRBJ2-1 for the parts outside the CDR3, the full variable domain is GAGVSQSPRYKVTKRGQDVALRCDPISGHVSLYWYRQALGQGPEFLTYFNYEAQQDKSGLPNDRFSAERPEGSISTLTIQRTEQRDSAMYRCASSERAGTETYNEQFFGPGTRLTVL.